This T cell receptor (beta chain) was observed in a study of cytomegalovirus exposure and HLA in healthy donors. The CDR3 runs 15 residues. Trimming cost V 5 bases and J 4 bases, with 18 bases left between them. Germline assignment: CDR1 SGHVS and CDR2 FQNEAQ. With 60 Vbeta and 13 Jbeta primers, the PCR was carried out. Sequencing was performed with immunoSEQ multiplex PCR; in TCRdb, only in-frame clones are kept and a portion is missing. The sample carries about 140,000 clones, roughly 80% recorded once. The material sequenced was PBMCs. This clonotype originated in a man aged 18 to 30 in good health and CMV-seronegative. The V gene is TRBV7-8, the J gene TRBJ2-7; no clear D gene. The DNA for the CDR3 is TGTGCCAGCAGCCCCCCCGGGTCGTCTATATACGAGCAGTACTTC. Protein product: CASSPPGSSIYEQYF.